Listed below are T cell receptor beta chains from one sample, sequenced in a study of early T cells in non-severe SARS-CoV-2 infection. In TCRdb, the 5' RACE reads were re-called with MiXCR into one record per CDR3 protein. This table holds some 80,000 distinct CDR3 sequences, approximately 12% found once. Sequenced material: whole blood. The receptors come from an adult who was a healthcare worker with PCR-confirmed SARS-CoV-2 infection or an uninfected control (not recorded which). Both conserved end residues are part of each CDR3. The D gene is left open where the match is weak. For some rows the clone size is stated as once, few or many, or as a class when expanded; others skip it.

TRBV20-1,.,TRBJ2-7,.,CSADNKEYEQYF,TGCAGTGCAGACAACAAGGAATACGAGCAGTACTTC
TRBV5-1,.,TRBJ1-5,few,CASSIMPGVFQPQHF,TGCGCCAGCAGCATCATGCCAGGGGTTTTTCAGCCCCAGCATTTT
TRBV29-1,TRBD2,TRBJ2-7,many,CSAGTSSYEQYF,TGCAGCGCCGGGACTAGTTCCTACGAGCAGTACTTC
TRBV5-8,.,TRBJ2-3,few,CASSFLGSTDTQYF,TGTGCCAGCAGCTTCCTAGGAAGCACAGATACGCAGTATTTT
TRBV12-3/TRBV12-4,.,TRBJ1-6,few,CASTLGAGNSPLHF,TGTGCCAGCACCTTAGGGGCGGGGAATTCACCCCTCCACTTT
TRBV28,.,TRBJ2-7,many,CASSFYGTARNNEQYF,TGTGCCAGCAGTTTTTATGGGACGGCGAGGAACAACGAGCAGTACTTC
TRBV7-3,TRBD2,TRBJ2-3,few,CASSPSGTSGRAGVDTQYF,TGTGCCAGCAGCCCTTCCGGGACTAGCGGGAGGGCCGGGGTGGATACGCAGTATTTT
TRBV29-1,TRBD2,TRBJ2-5,few,CSGLAGSETQYF,TGCAGCGGACTAGCGGGAAGTGAGACCCAGTACTTC
TRBV2,.,TRBJ2-1,few,CASSEVAGEQFF,TGTGCCAGCAGTGAGGTAGCAGGTGAGCAGTTCTTC
TRBV28,.,TRBJ2-7,.,CATSGIEQYF,TGTGCAACCTCGGGGATCGAGCAGTACTTC
TRBV7-3,.,TRBJ2-2,many,CASSSDSNTGELFF,TGTGCCAGCAGCTCCGATTCGAACACCGGGGAGCTGTTTTTT
TRBV5-1,TRBD2,TRBJ2-7,.,CASRLASGTYEQYF,TGCGCCAGCAGGTTGGCTAGCGGTACCTACGAGCAGTACTTC
TRBV27,.,TRBJ1-1,few,CASSLGRHKGASNTEAFF,TGTGCCAGCAGTTTAGGACGACACAAGGGTGCTTCGAACACTGAAGCTTTCTTT
TRBV6-6,.,TRBJ2-1,.,CASSYSPGNEQFF,TGTGCCAGCAGTTACTCGCCGGGGAATGAGCAGTTCTTC
TRBV28,.,TRBJ2-7,.,CASSRLVTPYEQYF,TGTGCCAGCAGTAGACTAGTCACCCCCTACGAGCAGTACTTC
TRBV28,.,TRBJ1-2,many,CASSLGFNYGYTF,TGTGCCAGCAGTTTGGGGTTTAACTATGGCTACACCTTC
TRBV6-2/TRBV6-3,.,TRBJ2-1,.,CASSWMGSGSRQFF,TGTGCCAGCAGTTGGATGGGATCAGGATCGAGGCAGTTCTTC
TRBV19,.,TRBJ2-1,.,CASSAGLLNEQFF,TGTGCCAGTAGTGCGGGGCTCCTCAATGAGCAGTTCTTC
TRBV28,.,TRBJ1-1,few,CASSINSGTEAFF,TGTGCCAGCAGTATCAACTCCGGGACTGAAGCTTTCTTT
TRBV7-6,.,TRBJ2-5,many,CASSFMRSSQETQYF,TGTGCCAGCAGCTTTATGAGGAGCTCCCAAGAGACCCAGTACTTC
TRBV7-2,TRBD2,TRBJ2-1,many,CASRPGLAGVGEQFF,TGTGCCAGCAGGCCGGGACTAGCGGGAGTAGGTGAGCAGTTCTTC
TRBV18,.,TRBJ2-1,many,CASSPPMGGQDSSYNEQFF,TGTGCCAGCTCACCTCCCATGGGCGGGCAAGATAGCTCCTACAATGAGCAGTTCTTC
TRBV28,.,TRBJ2-1,.,CASSLRGGQAIPPITEQFF,TGTGCCAGCAGTTTAAGGGGGGGACAGGCAATCCCCCCAATAACTGAGCAGTTCTTC
TRBV20-1,.,TRBJ2-2,many,CSASGGLNTGELFF,TGCAGTGCTAGTGGTGGACTAAACACCGGGGAGCTGTTTTTT
TRBV11-2,TRBD2,TRBJ2-1,.,CASSLDRGDEQFF,TGTGCCAGCAGCTTAGACCGGGGGGATGAGCAGTTCTTC